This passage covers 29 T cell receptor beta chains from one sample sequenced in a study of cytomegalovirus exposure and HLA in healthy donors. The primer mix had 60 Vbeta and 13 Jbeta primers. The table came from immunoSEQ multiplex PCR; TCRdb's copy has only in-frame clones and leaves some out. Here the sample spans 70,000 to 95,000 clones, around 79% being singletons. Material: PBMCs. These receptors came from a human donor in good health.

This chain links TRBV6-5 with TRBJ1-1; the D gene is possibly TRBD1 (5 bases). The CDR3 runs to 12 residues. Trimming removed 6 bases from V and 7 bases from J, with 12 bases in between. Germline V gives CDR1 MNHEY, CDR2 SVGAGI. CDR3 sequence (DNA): TGTGCCAGCAGAAATAACAGGCATGAAGCTTTCTTT. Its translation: CASRNNRHEAFF.

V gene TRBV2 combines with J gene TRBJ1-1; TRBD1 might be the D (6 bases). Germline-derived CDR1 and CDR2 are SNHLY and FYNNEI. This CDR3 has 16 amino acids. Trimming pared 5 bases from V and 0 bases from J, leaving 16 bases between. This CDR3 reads CASSSYRAHLNTEAFF. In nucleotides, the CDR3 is TGTGCCAGCAGTTCCTACAGGGCCCACCTGAACACTGAAGCTTTCTTT.

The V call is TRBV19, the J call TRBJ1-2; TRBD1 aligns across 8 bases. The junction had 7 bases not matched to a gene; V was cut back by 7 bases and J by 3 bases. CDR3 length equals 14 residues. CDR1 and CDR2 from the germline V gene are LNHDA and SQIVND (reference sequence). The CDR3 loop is CASTPPTGDYGYTF. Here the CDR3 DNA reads TGTGCCAGTACCCCACCGACAGGGGACTATGGCTACACCTTC.

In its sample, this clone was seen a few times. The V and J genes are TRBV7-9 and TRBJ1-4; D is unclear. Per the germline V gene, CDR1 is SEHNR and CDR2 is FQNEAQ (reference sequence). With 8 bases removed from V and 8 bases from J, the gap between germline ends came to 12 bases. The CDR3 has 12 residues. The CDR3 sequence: CASGTLSEKLFF. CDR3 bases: TGTGCCAGCGGCACCCTCTCGGAAAAACTGTTTTTT.

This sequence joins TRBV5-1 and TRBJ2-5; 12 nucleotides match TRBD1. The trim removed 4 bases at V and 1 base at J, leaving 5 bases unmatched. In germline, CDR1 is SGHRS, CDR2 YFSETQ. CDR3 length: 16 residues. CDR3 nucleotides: TGCGCCAGCAGCCGCGGGACAGGGGGCCCCCAAGAGACCCAGTACTTC. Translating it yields CASSRGTGGPQETQYF.

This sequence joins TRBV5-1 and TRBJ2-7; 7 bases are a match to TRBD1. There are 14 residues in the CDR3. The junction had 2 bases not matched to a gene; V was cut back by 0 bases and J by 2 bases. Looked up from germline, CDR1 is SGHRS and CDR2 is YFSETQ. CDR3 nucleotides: TGCGCCAGCAGCTTGGAGGGACAGCCCTACGAGCAGTACTTC. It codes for CASSLEGQPYEQYF.

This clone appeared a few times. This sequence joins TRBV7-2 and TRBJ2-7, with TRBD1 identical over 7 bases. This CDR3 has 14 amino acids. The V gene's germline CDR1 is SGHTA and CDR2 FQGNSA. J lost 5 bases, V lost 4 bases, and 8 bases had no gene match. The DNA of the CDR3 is TGTGCCAGCAGCTCGAGGGGGCGCCGGGACGAGCAGTACTTC. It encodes CASSSRGRRDEQYF.

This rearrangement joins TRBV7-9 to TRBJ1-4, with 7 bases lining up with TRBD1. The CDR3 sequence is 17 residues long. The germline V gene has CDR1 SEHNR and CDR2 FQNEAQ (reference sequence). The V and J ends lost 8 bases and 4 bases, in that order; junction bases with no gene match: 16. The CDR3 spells CASATVHEGAVNEKLFF. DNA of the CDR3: TGTGCCAGCGCCACAGTCCACGAGGGGGCGGTTAATGAAAAACTGTTTTTT. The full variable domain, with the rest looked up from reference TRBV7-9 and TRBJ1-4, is DTGVSQNPRHKITKRGQNVTFRCDPISEHNRLYWYRQTLGQGPEFLTYFQNEAQLEKSRLLSDRFSAERPKGSFSTLEIQRTEQGDSAMYLCASATVHEGAVNEKLFFGSGTQLSVL.

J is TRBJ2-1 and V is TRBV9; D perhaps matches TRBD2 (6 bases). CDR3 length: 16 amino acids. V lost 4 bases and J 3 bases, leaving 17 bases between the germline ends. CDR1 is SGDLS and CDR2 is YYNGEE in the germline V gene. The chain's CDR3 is CASSPWAGTDYNEQFF. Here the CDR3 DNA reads TGTGCCAGCAGCCCCTGGGCGGGGACCGACTACAATGAGCAGTTCTTC.

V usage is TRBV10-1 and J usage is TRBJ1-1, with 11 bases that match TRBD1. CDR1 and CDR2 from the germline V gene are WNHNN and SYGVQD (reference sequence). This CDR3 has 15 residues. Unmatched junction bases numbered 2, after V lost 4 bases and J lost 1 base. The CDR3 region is CASSAGTGGNTEAFF. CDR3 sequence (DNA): TGCGCCAGCAGTGCGGGGACAGGGGGGAACACTGAAGCTTTCTTT.

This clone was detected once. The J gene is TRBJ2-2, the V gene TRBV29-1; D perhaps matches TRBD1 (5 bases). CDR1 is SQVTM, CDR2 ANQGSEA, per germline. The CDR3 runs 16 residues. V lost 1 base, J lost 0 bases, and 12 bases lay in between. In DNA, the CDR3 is TGCAGCGTTGAAGGGACGACAGACGCGAACACCGGGGAGCTGTTTTTT. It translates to CSVEGTTDANTGELFF.

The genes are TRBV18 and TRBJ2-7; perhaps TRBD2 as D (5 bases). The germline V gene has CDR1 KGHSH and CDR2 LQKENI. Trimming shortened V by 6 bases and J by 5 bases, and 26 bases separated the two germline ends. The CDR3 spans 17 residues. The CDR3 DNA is TGTGCCAGCTCCCCCTATTCCCCCCGCGCTAGCACCCACGAGCAGTACTTC. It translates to CASSPYSPRASTHEQYF.

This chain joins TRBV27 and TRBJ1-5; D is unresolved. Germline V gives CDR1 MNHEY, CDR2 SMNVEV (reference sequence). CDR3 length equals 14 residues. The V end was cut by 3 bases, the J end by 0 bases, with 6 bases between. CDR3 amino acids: CASSFSHSNQPQHF. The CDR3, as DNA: TGTGCCAGCAGTTTCAGTCATAGCAATCAGCCCCAGCATTTT.

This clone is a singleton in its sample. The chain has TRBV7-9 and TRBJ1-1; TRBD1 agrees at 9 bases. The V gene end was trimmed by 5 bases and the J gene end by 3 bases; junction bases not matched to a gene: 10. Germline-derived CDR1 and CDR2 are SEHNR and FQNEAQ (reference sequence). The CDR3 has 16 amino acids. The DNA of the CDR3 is TGTGCCAGCAGCCAGGGACAGGGTACAATCTACACTGAAGCTTTCTTT. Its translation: CASSQGQGTIYTEAFF.

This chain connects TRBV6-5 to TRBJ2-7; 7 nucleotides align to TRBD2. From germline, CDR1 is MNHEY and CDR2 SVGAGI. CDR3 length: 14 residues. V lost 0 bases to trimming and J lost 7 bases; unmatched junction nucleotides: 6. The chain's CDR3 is CASSYSMGGSEQYF. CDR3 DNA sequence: TGTGCCAGCAGTTACTCGATGGGGGGGAGTGAGCAGTACTTC.

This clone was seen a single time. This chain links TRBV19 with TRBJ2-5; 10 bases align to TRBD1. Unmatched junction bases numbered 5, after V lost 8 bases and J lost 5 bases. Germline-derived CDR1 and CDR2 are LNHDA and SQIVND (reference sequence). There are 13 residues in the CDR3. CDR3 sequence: CASRDRGDETQYF. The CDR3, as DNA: TGTGCCAGTCGGGACAGGGGAGATGAGACCCAGTACTTC.

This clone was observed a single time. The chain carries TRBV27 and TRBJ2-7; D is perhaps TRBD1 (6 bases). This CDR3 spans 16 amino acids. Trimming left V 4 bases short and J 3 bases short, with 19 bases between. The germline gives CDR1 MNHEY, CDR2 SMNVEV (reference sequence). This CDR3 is CASSSGQPRVGYEQYF. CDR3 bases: TGTGCCAGCAGTTCCGGACAGCCCCGAGTCGGCTACGAGCAGTACTTC.

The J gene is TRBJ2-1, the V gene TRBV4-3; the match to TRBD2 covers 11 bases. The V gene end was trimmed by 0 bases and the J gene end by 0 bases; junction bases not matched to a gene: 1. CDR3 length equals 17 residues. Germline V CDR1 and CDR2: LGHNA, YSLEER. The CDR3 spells CASSQETSGDSYNEQFF. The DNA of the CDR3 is TGCGCCAGCAGCCAAGAGACTAGCGGGGACTCCTACAATGAGCAGTTCTTC.

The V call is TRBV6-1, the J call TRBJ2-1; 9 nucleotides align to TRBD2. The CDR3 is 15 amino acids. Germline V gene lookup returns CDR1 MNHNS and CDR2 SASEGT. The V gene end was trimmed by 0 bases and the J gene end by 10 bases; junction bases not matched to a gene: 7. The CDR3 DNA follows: TGTGCCAGCAGTGAAGCCACCGGGACTAGCCCAGAGCAGTTCTTC. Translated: CASSEATGTSPEQFF.

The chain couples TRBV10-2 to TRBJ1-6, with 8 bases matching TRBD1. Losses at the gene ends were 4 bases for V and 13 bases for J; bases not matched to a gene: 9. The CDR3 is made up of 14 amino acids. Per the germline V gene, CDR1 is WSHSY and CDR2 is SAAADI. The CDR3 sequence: CASSGQGASYPLHF. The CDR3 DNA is TGCGCCAGCAGTGGTCAGGGGGCCTCGTACCCCCTCCACTTT.

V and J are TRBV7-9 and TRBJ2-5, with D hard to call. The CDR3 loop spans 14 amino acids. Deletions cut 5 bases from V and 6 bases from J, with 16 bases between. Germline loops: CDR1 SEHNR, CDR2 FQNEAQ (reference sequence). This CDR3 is CASSPGQHSQTQYF. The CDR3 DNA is TGTGCCAGCAGCCCTGGCCAGCACAGCCAGACCCAGTACTTC.

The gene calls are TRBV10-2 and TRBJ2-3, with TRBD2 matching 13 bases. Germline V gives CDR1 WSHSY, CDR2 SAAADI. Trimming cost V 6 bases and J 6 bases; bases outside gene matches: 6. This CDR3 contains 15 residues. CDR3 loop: CASRAGTSGADTQYF. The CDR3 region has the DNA TGCGCCAGCAGAGCCGGGACTAGCGGGGCCGATACGCAGTATTTT.

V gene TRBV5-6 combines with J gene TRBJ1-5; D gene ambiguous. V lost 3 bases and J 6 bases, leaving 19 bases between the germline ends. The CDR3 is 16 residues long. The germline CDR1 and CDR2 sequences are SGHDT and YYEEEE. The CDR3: CASSSGRRGGSQPQHF. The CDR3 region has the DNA TGTGCCAGCAGCTCGGGAAGACGGGGTGGTAGTCAGCCCCAGCATTTT.

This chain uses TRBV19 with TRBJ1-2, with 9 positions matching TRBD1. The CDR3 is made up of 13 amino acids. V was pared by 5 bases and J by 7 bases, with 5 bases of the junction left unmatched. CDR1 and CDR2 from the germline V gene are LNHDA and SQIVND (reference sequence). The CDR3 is CASSPGQGRGYTF. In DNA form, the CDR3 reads TGTGCCAGTAGTCCGGGACAGGGTCGTGGCTACACCTTC. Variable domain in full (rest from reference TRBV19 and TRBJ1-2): DGGITQSPKYLFRKEGQNVTLSCEQNLNHDAMYWYRQDPGQGLRLIYYSQIVNDFQKGDIAEGYSVSREKKESFPLTVTSAQKNPTAFYLCASSPGQGRGYTFGSGTRLTVV.

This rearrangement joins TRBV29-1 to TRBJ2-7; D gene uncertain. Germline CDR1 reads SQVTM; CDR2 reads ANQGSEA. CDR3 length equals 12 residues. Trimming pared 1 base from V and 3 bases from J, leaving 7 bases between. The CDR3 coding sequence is TGCAGCGTTGAAGTGCGAGACTACGAGCAGTACTTC. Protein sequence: CSVEVRDYEQYF.

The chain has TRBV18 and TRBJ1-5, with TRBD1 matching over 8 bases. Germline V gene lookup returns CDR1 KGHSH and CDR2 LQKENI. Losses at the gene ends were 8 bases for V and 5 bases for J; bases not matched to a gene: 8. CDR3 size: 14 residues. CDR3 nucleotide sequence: TGTGCCAGCCAAATGGCAGGGGGCGATCAGCCCCAGCATTTT. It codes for CASQMAGGDQPQHF.

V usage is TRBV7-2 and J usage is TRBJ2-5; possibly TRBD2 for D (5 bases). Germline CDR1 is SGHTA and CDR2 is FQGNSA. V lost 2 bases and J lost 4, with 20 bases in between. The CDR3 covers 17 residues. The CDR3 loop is CASSLIPARQSGETQYF. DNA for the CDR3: TGTGCCAGCAGCTTAATTCCAGCGAGACAAAGCGGAGAGACCCAGTACTTC.

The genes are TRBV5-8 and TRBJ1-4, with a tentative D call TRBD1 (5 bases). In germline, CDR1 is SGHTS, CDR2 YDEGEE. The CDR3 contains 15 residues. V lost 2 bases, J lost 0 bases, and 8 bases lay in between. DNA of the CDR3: TGTGCCAGCAGCTTAGGGGAAGCAACTAATGAAAAACTGTTTTTT. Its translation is CASSLGEATNEKLFF.

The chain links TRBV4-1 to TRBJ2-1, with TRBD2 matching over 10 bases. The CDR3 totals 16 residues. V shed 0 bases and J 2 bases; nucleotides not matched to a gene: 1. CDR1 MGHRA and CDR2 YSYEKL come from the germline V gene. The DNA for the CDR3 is TGCGCCAGCAGCCAAGACCTAGCGGGGGCCTACAATGAGCAGTTCTTC. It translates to CASSQDLAGAYNEQFF.